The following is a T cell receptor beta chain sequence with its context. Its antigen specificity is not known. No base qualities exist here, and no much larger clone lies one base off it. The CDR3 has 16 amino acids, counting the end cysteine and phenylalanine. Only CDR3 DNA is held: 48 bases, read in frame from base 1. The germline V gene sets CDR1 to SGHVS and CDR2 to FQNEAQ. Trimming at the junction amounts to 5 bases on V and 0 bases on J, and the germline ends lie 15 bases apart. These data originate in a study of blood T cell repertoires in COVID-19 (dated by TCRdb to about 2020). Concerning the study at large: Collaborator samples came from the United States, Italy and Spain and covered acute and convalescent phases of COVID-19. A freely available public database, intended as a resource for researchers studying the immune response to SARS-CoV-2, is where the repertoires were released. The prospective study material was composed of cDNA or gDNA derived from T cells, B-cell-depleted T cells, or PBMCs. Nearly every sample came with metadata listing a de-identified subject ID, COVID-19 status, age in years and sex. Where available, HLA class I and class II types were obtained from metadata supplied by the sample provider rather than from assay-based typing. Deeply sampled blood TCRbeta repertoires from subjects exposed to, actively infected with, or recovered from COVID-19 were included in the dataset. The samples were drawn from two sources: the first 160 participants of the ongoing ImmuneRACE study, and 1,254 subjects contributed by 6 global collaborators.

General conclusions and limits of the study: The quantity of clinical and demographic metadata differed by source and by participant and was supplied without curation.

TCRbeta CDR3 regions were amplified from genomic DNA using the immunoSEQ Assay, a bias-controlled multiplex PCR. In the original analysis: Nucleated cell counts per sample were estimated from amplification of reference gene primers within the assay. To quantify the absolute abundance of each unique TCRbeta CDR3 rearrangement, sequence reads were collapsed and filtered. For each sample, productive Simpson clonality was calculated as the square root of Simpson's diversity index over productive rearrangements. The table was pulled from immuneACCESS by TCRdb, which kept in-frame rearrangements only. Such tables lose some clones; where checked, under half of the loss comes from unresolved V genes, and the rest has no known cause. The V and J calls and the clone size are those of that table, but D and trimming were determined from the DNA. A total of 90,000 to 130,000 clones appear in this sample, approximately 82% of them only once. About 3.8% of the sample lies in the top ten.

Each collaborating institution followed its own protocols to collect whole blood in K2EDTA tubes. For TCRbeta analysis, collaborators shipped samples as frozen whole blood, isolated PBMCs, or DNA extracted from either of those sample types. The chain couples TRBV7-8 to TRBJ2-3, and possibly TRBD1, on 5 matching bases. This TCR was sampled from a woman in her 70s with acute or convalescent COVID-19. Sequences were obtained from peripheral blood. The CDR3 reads CASSLKVSGSTDTQYF. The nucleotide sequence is TGTGCCAGCAGCCTCAAGGTCTCAGGGAGCACAGATACGCAGTATTTT.